Listed here are 14 T cell receptor beta chains from one sample, sequenced in a study of T cell repertoires in cytomegalovirus infection. TCRdb re-called the reads with MiXCR, one entry per CDR3 protein. The table shows around 630,000 distinct CDR3 sequences, with 20% to 25% occurring only once. Material for sequencing was CD8+ T cells from PBMCs. The receptors come from a human donor in good health (CMV status not recorded). Some clones in this sample may be carry-over from other donors' samples.

The chain is built from TRBV14 and TRBJ2-1; 9 positions agree with TRBD2. The V segment lost 5 bases and the J segment 10 bases; nucleotides outside the gene matches: 15. This CDR3 is built from 16 residues. CDR1 is SGHDN and CDR2 is FVKESK in the germline V gene. The DNA of the CDR3 is TGTGCCAGCAGCTCCTATGGGCGGGGGGGCCCAGGGGAGCAGTTCTTC. This gives the protein CASSSYGRGGPGEQFF.

The chain has TRBV20-1 and TRBJ2-3, with a weak D call TRBD2 (7 bases). The CDR3 covers 16 residues. V was shortened by 3 bases and J by 2 bases, with 18 bases between the two germline ends. The germline V gene has CDR1 DFQATT and CDR2 SNEGSKA (reference sequence). The CDR3 loop reads CSASKGGVAPTDTQYF. The CDR3 DNA sequence: TGCAGTGCTAGTAAAGGGGGGGTAGCCCCCACAGATACGCAGTATTTT.

This clonotype was found a few times. V is TRBV19 and J is TRBJ2-1; possible D gene TRBD1, 5 bases. The CDR3 consists of 12 residues. Looked up from germline, CDR1 is LNHDA and CDR2 is SQIVND (reference sequence). The ends were cut back, 6 bases at V and 9 bases at J, with 12 bases in the middle. The CDR3 loop reads CASRPGAGEQFF. DNA of the CDR3: TGTGCCAGTAGACCTGGGGCCGGTGAGCAGTTCTTC. Based on the CDR3 plus reference TRBV19 and TRBJ2-1, the full variable domain is DGGITQSPKYLFRKEGQNVTLSCEQNLNHDAMYWYRQDPGQGLRLIYYSQIVNDFQKGDIAEGYSVSREKKESFPLTVTSAQKNPTAFYLCASRPGAGEQFFGPGTRLTVL.

The count of this clonotype is one. A read error may explain this, as a much larger clone is one base away. This rearrangement joins TRBV7-6 to TRBJ2-3; TRBD1 agrees at 8 bases. The CDR3 has 13 residues. Germline V lookup: CDR1 SGHVS, CDR2 FNYEAQ. CDR3 coding DNA: TGTACCAGCAGCTTAGACTGGACAGGGTTGGTGTATTTT. Amino acids: CTSSLDWTGLVYF. The variable domain in full, with the rest retrieved from reference TRBV7-6 and TRBJ2-3, is GAGVSQSPRYKVTKRGQDVALRCDPISGHVSLYWYRQALGQGPEFLTYFNYEAQQDKSGLPNDRFSAERPEGSISTLTIQRTEQRDSAMYRCTSSLDWTGLVYFGPGTRLTVL.

This clonotype was picked up a small number of times. The chain is built from TRBV6-2 or TRBV6-3 and TRBJ1-1; D is perhaps TRBD1 (5 bases). The germline V gene has CDR1 MNHEY and CDR2 SVGEGT. V lost 4 bases and J 1 base, leaving 16 bases between the germline ends. This CDR3 is 16 amino acids long. Here the CDR3 DNA reads TGTGCCAGCAGTTTCCTAGGGACGCAGACGAACACTGAAGCTTTCTTT. This codes for CASSFLGTQTNTEAFF.

The genes are TRBV29-1 and TRBJ2-2; perhaps D is TRBD1 or TRBD2 (5 bases each). The length of the CDR3 is 13 residues. With 6 bases removed from V and 6 bases from J, the gap between germline ends came to 14 bases. In germline, CDR1 is SQVTM, CDR2 ANQGSEA. The CDR3 region has the DNA TGCAGCGTCGGCCCCAGGGAGTCCGGGGAGCTGTTTTTT. This encodes CSVGPRESGELFF.

This sequence joins TRBV5-5 and TRBJ1-1, with D unclear. The CDR3 extends over 14 amino acids. Trimming took 3 bases from V and 0 from J, leaving 9 bases between them. The germline V gene has CDR1 SGHKS and CDR2 YYEKEE (reference sequence). CDR3 loop: CASSWKGLNTEAFF. CDR3 nucleotides: TGTGCCAGCAGCTGGAAAGGATTGAACACTGAAGCTTTCTTT. Full variable domain (rest looked up from reference TRBV5-5 and TRBJ1-1): DAGVTQSPTHLIKTRGQQVTLRCSPISGHKSVSWYQQVLGQGPQFIFQYYEKEERGRGNFPDRFSARQFPNYSSELNVNALLLGDSALYLCASSWKGLNTEAFFGQGTRLTVV.

A few counts support this clonotype. This rearrangement joins TRBV12-3 or TRBV12-4 to TRBJ1-2; D gene ambiguous. CDR3 size: 11 residues. Trimming stripped 4 bases from V and 6 bases from J, with 6 bases between. Here the CDR3 DNA reads TGTGCCAGCAGTTCCGTCCATGGCTACACCTTC. Amino acids: CASSSVHGYTF.

The V and J genes are TRBV19 and TRBJ2-3; D gene ambiguous. The CDR3 sequence is 15 residues long. V was trimmed by 3 bases and J by 6 bases, leaving 16 bases between them. CDR1 is LNHDA and CDR2 is SQIVND in the germline V gene (reference sequence). The CDR3, as DNA: TGTGCCAGTAGTATCGGTCACCCCCTATCGGATACGCAGTATTTT. Amino acids: CASSIGHPLSDTQYF.

This clonotype showed up many times. The chain joins TRBV5-3 to TRBJ2-6, with D unclear. TRBV5-3 is an ORF, and what it does is uncertain. The CDR3 contains 14 residues. Between the trimmed V and J ends, which lost 0 bases and 0 bases, there was a span of 1 base. As DNA, the CDR3 is TGTGCCAGAAGCTTGGACTCTGGGGCCAACGTCCTGACTTTC. Amino acids: CARSLDSGANVLTF.

The rearrangement links TRBV27 to TRBJ2-2; D remains unclear. The germline V and J ends were trimmed by 10 bases and 4 bases, with 13 bases remaining between them. Germline V gene lookup returns CDR1 MNHEY and CDR2 SMNVEV (reference sequence). This CDR3 comprises 13 residues. In nucleotides, the CDR3 is TGTGCCACCCTAAACAGAGCCACCGGGGAGCTGTTTTTT. The encoded protein is CATLNRATGELFF.

This clonotype showed up just a few times. The V call is TRBV5-1, the J call TRBJ2-5; no reliable D call. V shed 0 bases and J shed 0 bases, with 12 bases lying between them. This CDR3 spans 16 amino acids. Germline loops: CDR1 SGHRS, CDR2 YFSETQ. CDR3: CASSLVETLYQETQYF. The CDR3 DNA reads TGCGCCAGCAGCTTGGTGGAAACACTGTACCAAGAGACCCAGTACTTC.

This clonotype has just a few counts. The J gene is TRBJ1-2, the V gene TRBV7-9; maybe TRBD1 (6 bases). Trimming left V 8 bases short and J 2 bases short, with 12 bases between. The CDR3 sequence is 13 residues long. Looked up from germline, CDR1 is SEHNR and CDR2 is FQNEAQ (reference sequence). CDR3 in amino acids: CASVGGTNYGYTF. Here the CDR3 DNA reads TGTGCCAGCGTCGGAGGGACAAACTATGGCTACACCTTC. The whole variable domain, filled in from reference TRBV7-9 and TRBJ1-2, reads DTGVSQNPRHKITKRGQNVTFRCDPISEHNRLYWYRQTLGQGPEFLTYFQNEAQLEKSRLLSDRFSAERPKGSFSTLEIQRTEQGDSAMYLCASVGGTNYGYTFGSGTRLTVV.

Points on this clonotype: This may be a read error, as it is one base from a much larger clone. J is TRBJ2-5 and V is TRBV11-3; 11 bases match TRBD2. From germline, CDR1 is SGHNT and CDR2 YENEEA. The CDR3 is made up of 17 amino acids. The CDR3 nucleotides are TGTGTCAGCAGCTTAGGCCCTGGACTAGCGGGTTCAGAGACCCAGTACTTC. As protein: CVSSLGPGLAGSETQYF.